The sequence of this T cell receptor beta chain was determined in a study of cytomegalovirus exposure and HLA in healthy donors. Points from the study as a whole: The listing of roughly 160 TCR beta chains classed them as cytomegalovirus-associated.

The V and J ends lost 5 bases and 1 base respectively, with 9 bases between them. This CDR3 has 15 amino acids. The V gene's germline CDR1 is SEHNR and CDR2 FQNEAQ (reference sequence). Remarks on this clone: Its target is not known.

These donors counted as nominally healthy when sampled, but unrecorded immune exposures were likely. The PCR ran on 60 Vbeta and 13 Jbeta primers. Method: immunoSEQ multiplex PCR; TCRdb's copy keeps in-frame clones and lacks some. Recorded for this sample: about 39,000 clones. The clonotype comes from a woman in her twenties or thirties in good health and CMV-seropositive. The chain recombines TRBV7-9 with TRBJ1-6; D is uncertain. The sequencing input was PBMCs. The DNA for the CDR3 is TGTGCCAGCAGCCTCGACATGTCCTATAATTCACCCCTCCACTTT. Translation: CASSLDMSYNSPLHF.